The 9 T cell receptor beta chains below all came from one sample that was sequenced in a study of monozygotic twins with inflammatory bowel disease. TCRdb reworked the 5' RACE reads into one entry per CDR3 protein, no DNA. This sample's clone table lists a few hundred thousand distinct CDR3 sequences. The sequenced sample consisted of blood. The receptors come from a human donor with ulcerative colitis or Crohn's disease, or a healthy co-twin of an affected twin (not recorded which).

The chain recombines TRBV11-2 with TRBJ2-3; checking the TCRdb D call of TRBD2 is not possible without DNA. The germline V gene has CDR1 SGHAT and CDR2 FQNNGV. The CDR3 covers 16 residues. The CDR3 protein is CASSPVGRPGTDTQYF.

The V gene is TRBV12-3 or TRBV12-4, the J gene TRBJ2-3; with no DNA, the TCRdb D assignment of TRBD2 cannot be verified. The CDR3 has 16 amino acids. The CDR3 loop reads CASRIGLAESTDTQYF.

The chain links TRBV24-1 to TRBJ2-7; without DNA, the TCRdb call of TRBD1 cannot be checked. Germline values: CDR1 KGHDR, CDR2 SFDVKD. The CDR3 length is 14 residues. The chain's CDR3 is CATSGAGTGYEQYF.

V and J are TRBV19 and TRBJ1-5; TCRdb's assignment of TRBD1 cannot be checked, as there is no DNA. In germline, CDR1 is LNHDA, CDR2 SQIVND (reference sequence). The CDR3 extends over 15 amino acids. This CDR3 is CASSRDRGRGQPQHF.

The CDR3 reads CASSEGAAREQYF. The V and J genes are TRBV10-2 and TRBJ2-7. CDR1 is WSHSY and CDR2 is SAAADI in the germline V gene. The CDR3 loop spans 13 amino acids.

The chain combines TRBV29-1 with TRBJ2-3; with no DNA, the TCRdb D assignment of TRBD1 cannot be verified. The CDR3 has 13 amino acids. Germline V gene data show CDR1 as SQVTM and CDR2 as ANQGSEA. The CDR3 here is CSVEGQWGDTQYF.

The chain combines TRBV30 with TRBJ1-1. The CDR3 contains 11 residues. In germline, CDR1 is GTSNPN, CDR2 SVGIG (reference sequence). CDR3 amino acids: CAFDLNTEAFF.

The chain carries TRBV4-1 and TRBJ2-5; TCRdb reports TRBD2, a call that lacks DNA to check it against. CDR1 MGHRA and CDR2 YSYEKL come from the germline V gene. The CDR3 is made up of 16 amino acids. This CDR3 is CASSQVAGEKQETQYF.

This sequence joins TRBV5-1 and TRBJ2-7; TCRdb's D call, TRBD1, is unchecked because there is no DNA. The length of the CDR3 is 15 residues. Germline V gene lookup returns CDR1 SGHRS and CDR2 YFSETQ. This chain's CDR3 is CASSPSPDRLYEQYF.